These T cell receptor beta chains were read from a single sample in a study of spatial heterogeneity in lung cancer. TCRdb reprocessed the 5' RACE reads via MiXCR and lists one record per CDR3 protein. In the table there are about 10,000 distinct CDR3 sequences, under 8.5% of which are singletons. The source was lung tumor tissue, collected at surgery. These receptors all come from a male donor with early-stage non-small cell lung cancer. Each CDR3 is given with its conserved first and last residue. A D gene is named only where the DNA matches it firmly. A row's size may be missing; if present it is once, few, many or a size class.

cdr3_aa cdr3_nt cdr3_length d_call v_call clone_size j_call
CSARDLAGAYPDTQYF TGCAGTGCTAGGGATCTAGCGGGGGCTTACCCGGATACGCAGTATTTT 16 TRBD2 TRBV20-1 few TRBJ2-3
CAIGRGQRDTQYF TGTGCCATCGGCAGGGGGCAGAGAGATACGCAGTATTTT 13 TRBD1 TRBV6-5 many TRBJ2-3
CASSWGHSSYEQYF TGTGCCAGCAGTTGGGGGCATAGCTCCTACGAGCAGTACTTC 14 - TRBV6-2/TRBV6-3 many TRBJ2-7
CASSPRSGTYNSPLHF TGTGCCAGCTCACCACGTTCCGGCACCTATAATTCACCCCTCCACTTT 16 - TRBV18 few TRBJ1-6
CSVGGHPSGANVLTF TGCAGCGTTGGGGGACACCCGTCTGGGGCCAACGTCCTGACTTTC 15 - TRBV29-1 medium-sized TRBJ2-6
CASSRDLSGANVLTF TGTGCCAGCAGCCGGGACCTCTCTGGGGCCAACGTCCTGACTTTC 15 - TRBV7-6 many TRBJ2-6
CASSLIQKFFYEQYF TGTGCCAGCAGCCTCATCCAGAAATTTTTCTACGAGCAGTACTTC 15 - TRBV12-1 many TRBJ2-7
CASSPYYEQYF TGTGCCAGCAGCCCTTATTACGAGCAGTACTTC 11 - TRBV2 many TRBJ2-7
CASSSQTGTGEETQYF TGTGCCAGCAGCTCACAAACCGGGACAGGGGAGGAGACCCAGTACTTC 16 TRBD1 TRBV28 many TRBJ2-5
CASSQMSMVGTQYF TGTGCCAGCAGCCAAATGAGTATGGTGGGTACGCAGTATTTT 14 - TRBV3-1 few TRBJ2-3
CASSPDRGLTDTQYF TGCGCCAGCAGCCCCGACAGGGGGCTGACAGATACGCAGTATTTT 15 TRBD1 TRBV5-1 - TRBJ2-3
CASTPAGGGELFF TGTGCCAGCACCCCTGCGGGAGGCGGGGAGCTGTTTTTT 13 TRBD2 TRBV7-3 many TRBJ2-2
CAPETQYF TGTGCCCCGGAGACCCAGTACTTC 8 - TRBV28 many TRBJ2-5
CSVEETPGVTEAFF TGCAGCGTTGAAGAGACACCTGGAGTCACTGAAGCTTTCTTT 14 - TRBV29-1 medium-sized TRBJ1-1
CAISEGPGGFRGTEAFF TGTGCCATCAGTGAGGGGCCAGGGGGCTTTCGGGGCACTGAAGCTTTCTTT 17 TRBD1 TRBV10-3 few TRBJ1-1
CASSSAGSHTDTQYF TGTGCCAGCAGCTCAGCGGGGTCCCACACAGATACGCAGTATTTT 15 TRBD2 TRBV5-4 - TRBJ2-3
CASSRTGGSGGSNQPQHF TGTGCCAGCAGTCGGACAGGGGGTTCGGGGGGGAGCAATCAGCCCCAGCATTTT 18 TRBD1 TRBV12-3/TRBV12-4 many TRBJ1-5
CASSSLGGAHTGELFF TGTGCCAGCAGCTCACTCGGGGGGGCCCACACCGGGGAGCTGTTTTTT 16 TRBD2 TRBV5-4 many TRBJ2-2
CATRGCRVQAPFSPLHF TGTGCCACCAGAGGGTGTAGGGTCCAGGCGCCTTTCTCACCCCTCCACTTT 17 - TRBV24-1 few TRBJ1-6
CASSPWTSGKGSDEQFF TGTGCCAGCAGTCCGTGGACTAGCGGGAAGGGAAGCGATGAGCAGTTCTTC 17 TRBD2 TRBV28 many TRBJ2-1
CASSRDYTDTQYF TGTGCCAGCAGCCGGGACTACACAGATACGCAGTATTTT 13 TRBD2 TRBV28 many TRBJ2-3
CASRHPGQGSGQTTADTQYF TGCGCCAGCAGACACCCGGGACAGGGTTCGGGGCAGACAACCGCAGATACGCAGTATTTT 20 TRBD1 TRBV23-1 many TRBJ2-3
CASSLMGKGQPQHF TGTGCCAGCAGTTTAATGGGGAAAGGTCAGCCCCAGCATTTT 14 - TRBV12-3/TRBV12-4 once TRBJ1-5
CASIMEGEVYNEQFF TGTGCCAGCATCATGGAGGGGGAGGTCTACAATGAGCAGTTCTTC 15 - TRBV12-3/TRBV12-4 medium-sized TRBJ2-1
CASSWEALSSTDTQYF TGTGCCAGCTCTTGGGAGGCGCTCTCTAGCACAGATACGCAGTATTTT 16 - TRBV18 medium-sized TRBJ2-3
CASSSRYGYTF TGTGCCAGCAGTTCCCGATATGGCTACACCTTC 11 - TRBV6-5 many TRBJ1-2
CAWSVSGLIYEQYF TGTGCCTGGAGCGTTAGCGGGCTGATCTACGAGCAGTACTTC 14 TRBD2 TRBV30 many TRBJ2-7
CSVEGVGETQYF TGCAGCGTTGAAGGGGTCGGAGAGACCCAGTACTTC 12 - TRBV29-1 - TRBJ2-5
CASSPGGRGEQYF TGTGCCAGCAGCCCTGGGGGCCGAGGGGAGCAGTACTTC 13 - TRBV28 few TRBJ2-7
CSAETGRSYEQYF TGCAGTGCCGAGACAGGGCGGTCCTACGAGCAGTACTTC 13 TRBD1 TRBV20-1 many TRBJ2-7
CATSRGTSPSTDTQYF TGTGCCACCAGCAGAGGGACTAGCCCTAGCACAGATACGCAGTATTTT 16 TRBD2 TRBV15 - TRBJ2-3
CSVLTPGHSQYF TGCAGCGTCCTGACCCCGGGACACTCGCAGTATTTT 12 - TRBV29-1 few TRBJ2-3
CASSPQSGGANEQFF TGTGCCAGCAGCCCCCAAAGCGGGGGGGCGAATGAGCAGTTCTTC 15 TRBD2 TRBV7-7 many TRBJ2-1
CASSLRGLAGMAQETQYF TGTGCCAGCAGTTTAAGAGGACTAGCGGGTATGGCTCAAGAGACCCAGTACTTC 18 TRBD2 TRBV27 medium-sized TRBJ2-5
CARINTGELFF TGTGCCAGGATTAACACCGGGGAGCTGTTTTTT 11 - TRBV27 few TRBJ2-2
CSASETSGADTQYF TGCAGTGCTTCCGAGACTAGCGGGGCCGATACGCAGTATTTT 14 TRBD2 TRBV20-1 medium-sized TRBJ2-3
CASSFAGGGANEQFF TGTGCCAGCAGCTTTGCCGGCGGGGGGGCCAATGAGCAGTTCTTC 15 TRBD2 TRBV7-6 - TRBJ2-1
CASTEKGLSTDTQYF TGCGCCAGCACCGAGAAGGGCTTATCAACAGATACGCAGTATTTT 15 - TRBV5-1 many TRBJ2-3
CASSEELALSYEQYF TGTGCCAGCAGTGAGGAACTAGCATTATCCTACGAGCAGTACTTC 15 - TRBV2 few TRBJ2-7
CASTRGDTDTQYF TGTGCCAGCACACGCGGGGACACAGATACGCAGTATTTT 13 - TRBV2 - TRBJ2-3
CAWSWGDTQYF TGTGCCTGGAGTTGGGGAGATACGCAGTATTTT 11 - TRBV30 - TRBJ2-3
CASSDGPPRNTEAFF TGTGCCAGCAGTGACGGACCGCCGAGGAACACTGAAGCTTTCTTT 15 - TRBV6-2/TRBV6-3 many TRBJ1-1
CSAGLSTDTQYF TGCAGCGCCGGCCTTAGCACAGATACGCAGTATTTT 12 - TRBV29-1 many TRBJ2-3
CASSFLSGGTDTQYF TGCGCCAGCAGCTTCCTAAGCGGGGGCACAGATACGCAGTATTTT 15 TRBD2 TRBV5-1 medium-sized TRBJ2-3
CSVEGLAGYNEQFF TGCAGCGTTGAAGGGCTAGCGGGCTACAATGAGCAGTTCTTC 14 TRBD2 TRBV29-1 many TRBJ2-1
CASSSLAGGYNEQFF TGTGCCAGCAGCTCTCTAGCGGGGGGCTACAATGAGCAGTTCTTC 15 TRBD2 TRBV7-3 many TRBJ2-1
CASSSDVGTQYF TGTGCCAGCAGTTCGGACGTAGGTACGCAGTATTTT 12 - TRBV12-3/TRBV12-4 medium-sized TRBJ2-3
CASSFVPGNEQFF TGTGCCAGCAGCTTTGTACCTGGGAATGAGCAGTTCTTC 13 - TRBV7-2 medium-sized TRBJ2-1
CSARVAGTSGGYSYNEQFF TGCAGTGCTAGAGTCGCCGGGACTAGCGGGGGGTACTCCTACAATGAGCAGTTCTTC 19 TRBD2 TRBV20-1 - TRBJ2-1
CASSQDRQVYNEQFF TGTGCCAGCAGCCAAGACCGACAGGTTTACAATGAGCAGTTCTTC 15 - TRBV4-2 few TRBJ2-1
CASSLEGGRGSPLHF TGCGCCAGCAGCTTGGAGGGGGGGCGCGGTTCACCCCTCCACTTT 15 - TRBV5-1 many TRBJ1-6